Below, 6 T cell receptor beta chains from the same sample are listed, as sequenced in a study of blood T cells in healthy people across ages. Together with a sample-barcoded 5' primer, a J-beta primer mix was included in a second PCR lasting about 7 to 12 cycles. Via MiXCR, TCRdb re-called the 5' RACE reads, giving one row per CDR3 protein. The table records around 1.5 million distinct CDR3 sequences, around 39% of them present only once. The sample comprised blood. The receptor source for this set is a woman aged 18-29 years in good health.

This chain links TRBV5-1 with TRBJ2-7; D gene unclear. Trimming removed 0 bases from V and 0 bases from J, with 13 bases in between. CDR1 and CDR2 (germline): SGHRS, YFSETQ. The CDR3 length is 16 residues. The chain's CDR3 is CASSLATGISSYEQYF. CDR3 DNA sequence: TGCGCCAGCAGCTTGGCCACTGGCATCAGCTCCTACGAGCAGTACTTC.

This clonotype showed up just a few times. The chain employs TRBV20-1 and TRBJ2-4, with D maybe TRBD2 (6 bases). CDR1 and CDR2 (germline): DFQATT, SNEGSKA (reference sequence). V lost 5 bases and J 8 bases, leaving 13 bases between the germline ends. This CDR3 is built from 12 residues. CDR3 amino acids: CSAETPGDIQYF. The CDR3 DNA reads TGCAGTGCTGAAACCCCGGGGGACATTCAGTACTTC.

Here the CDR3 DNA reads TGTGCCAGCAGTTACTTGGGCGGGAGCTCCAATGAGCAGTTCTTC. Amino acid sequence: CASSYLGGSSNEQFF. V usage is TRBV6-2 or TRBV6-3 and J usage is TRBJ2-1, with 7 bases matching TRBD2. V shed 1 base, J shed 6 bases, and the junction held 6 bases outside the gene matches. The CDR3 consists of 15 residues. Per germline, CDR1 MNHEY and CDR2 SVGEGT.

This clonotype was observed a handful of times. V gene TRBV5-1 combines with J gene TRBJ2-1, with 9 bases matching TRBD1. V dropped 4 bases and J dropped 1; count of bases not matched to a gene: 9. The CDR3 has 17 residues. CDR1 is SGHRS, CDR2 YFSETQ, per germline. In DNA, the CDR3 is TGCGCCAGCAGCAAAGACAGGGGGTTCTCTTCCTACAATGAGCAGTTCTTC. Its protein is CASSKDRGFSSYNEQFF.

J is TRBJ1-6 and V is TRBV20-1, with D perhaps matching TRBD1 (5 bases). This CDR3 spans 14 amino acids. The germline V and J ends were trimmed by 6 bases and 11 bases, with 20 bases remaining between them. CDR1 is DFQATT and CDR2 is SNEGSKA in the germline V gene (reference sequence). CDR3 loop: CSAGSATANAPLHF. CDR3 coding DNA: TGCAGTGCGGGGTCCGCGACAGCAAATGCACCCCTCCACTTT.

This clonotype has more than one count but fewer than ten. This chain joins TRBV7-9 and TRBJ1-1, with D maybe TRBD1 (5 bases). The V end lost 5 bases, the J end lost 1 base, and 14 bases lay between the germline ends. Germline V gives CDR1 SEHNR, CDR2 FQNEAQ (reference sequence). The CDR3 length is 15 residues. The CDR3 is CASSPPRDRNTEAFF. The CDR3 bases are TGTGCCAGCAGCCCACCCCGCGACAGGAACACTGAAGCTTTCTTT.